One sample yielded the 10 T cell receptor beta chains listed below, sequenced in a study of blood T cells in healthy people across ages. Then a second PCR, running roughly 6 to 12 cycles, was carried out with a sample-barcoded 5' primer and a J-beta primer mix. TCRdb called the 5' RACE reads again in MiXCR, with one record for every CDR3 protein. This table holds some 1.5 million distinct CDR3 sequences, roughly 27% found once. Sequencing was carried out using blood. All receptors come from a woman in her twenties or thirties in good health.

To note about this clonotype: A single base separates this from a much larger clone, so it may be a read error. This chain links TRBV5-1 with TRBJ2-7, with TRBD2 identical over 9 bases. Germline loops: CDR1 SGHRS, CDR2 YFSETQ. This CDR3 spans 15 amino acids. CDR3 sequence: CAGSSGGVAGEEQYF. The CDR3 bases are TGCGCCGGCAGCTCGGGGGGAGTAGCGGGAGAGGAGCAGTACTTC.

This clonotype was seen a few times. The CDR3 coding sequence is TGTGCCAGCAGCCTTCTCGTGGGGTTAAGCTCCTACAATGAGCAGTTCTTC. This sequence encodes CASSLLVGLSSYNEQFF. The V gene is TRBV5-5, the J gene TRBJ2-1; D remains unclear. The V end was cut by 4 bases, the J end by 0 bases, with 17 bases between. CDR1 is SGHKS, CDR2 YYEKEE, per germline (reference sequence). This CDR3 is built from 17 residues.

The chain combines TRBV19 with TRBJ2-7; 8 bases align to TRBD1. The CDR3 loop spans 16 amino acids. V shed 6 bases, J shed 7 bases, and the junction held 17 bases outside the gene matches. Per germline, CDR1 LNHDA and CDR2 SQIVND (reference sequence). The CDR3 region is CASRRETGELGNEQYF. The DNA of the CDR3 is TGTGCCAGTAGGAGAGAGACAGGGGAGTTGGGAAATGAGCAGTACTTC. Drawing the rest from reference TRBV19 and TRBJ2-7, the complete variable domain is DGGITQSPKYLFRKEGQNVTLSCEQNLNHDAMYWYRQDPGQGLRLIYYSQIVNDFQKGDIAEGYSVSREKKESFPLTVTSAQKNPTAFYLCASRRETGELGNEQYFGPGTRLTVT.

This sequence joins TRBV5-1 and TRBJ2-3; D is ambiguous. Germline V gene data show CDR1 as SGHRS and CDR2 as YFSETQ. V lost 4 bases to trimming and J lost 0 bases, with 9 bases between them. The CDR3 is 14 residues long. CDR3 in DNA: TGCGCCAGCAGCGCGAAGGTCAGCACAGATACGCAGTATTTT. Protein sequence: CASSAKVSTDTQYF.

The gene calls are TRBV5-1 and TRBJ2-3, with D perhaps matching TRBD2 (6 bases). The CDR3 is made up of 16 amino acids. Germline V gene data show CDR1 as SGHRS and CDR2 as YFSETQ. Trimming took 1 base from V and 6 from J, leaving 18 bases between them. CDR3 amino acids: CASSLNPGTVQDTQYF. The CDR3 bases are TGCGCCAGCAGCTTGAACCCCGGGACTGTCCAGGATACGCAGTATTTT.

As for this clonotype: With a much larger clone just one base away, this may be a read error. The chain has TRBV29-1 and TRBJ2-1; weak D call: TRBD1 (5 bases). The CDR3 is 14 amino acids. CDR1 and CDR2 from the germline V gene are SQVTM and ANQGSEA. The V and J ends lost 4 bases and 10 bases respectively, with 20 bases between them. CDR3 amino acids: CSVGVKGASYEQFF. The CDR3 DNA reads TGCAGCGTTGGGGTTAAAGGGGCTTCCTACGAGCAGTTCTTC.

This clonotype has more than one count but fewer than ten. CDR3 sequence reads: CASSSGQAPVAFF. The CDR3 DNA is TGTGCCAGCAGCTCGGGACAGGCCCCCGTTGCGTTCTTC. This chain joins TRBV7-2 and TRBJ2-1, with 8 bases aligning to TRBD1. The length of the CDR3 is 13 residues. The germline V gene has CDR1 SGHTA and CDR2 FQGNSA. After removal of 4 bases from V and 15 bases from J, the junction contained 11 bases not matched to a gene.

This clonotype appeared many times. The chain has TRBV20-1 and TRBJ2-1; 7 bases match TRBD1. This CDR3 spans 13 amino acids. Germline V gene data show CDR1 as DFQATT and CDR2 as SNEGSKA (reference sequence). After removal of 6 bases from V and 3 bases from J, the junction contained 5 bases not matched to a gene. The CDR3 loop reads CSAVGTVYNEQFF. The CDR3 region has the DNA TGCAGTGCGGTTGGGACAGTCTACAATGAGCAGTTCTTC.

The chain joins TRBV6-6 to TRBJ1-6, with 7 bases that match TRBD1. J gave up 8 bases and V 0 bases, and 4 bases lay outside the gene matches. Germline CDR1 MNHNY, CDR2 SVGAGI (reference sequence). This CDR3 region has 15 residues. This CDR3 reads CASSYSRTGDSPLHF. The CDR3 DNA reads as TGTGCCAGCAGTTACTCGAGGACAGGAGATTCACCCCTCCACTTT.

V gene TRBV10-3 combines with J gene TRBJ1-1; weak D call: TRBD1 (5 bases). V was shortened by 3 bases and J by 7 bases, with 9 bases between the two germline ends. This CDR3 region has 12 residues. Germline assignment: CDR1 ENHRY and CDR2 SYGVKD. CDR3 DNA sequence: TGTGCCATCAGTGACGAGGGGATTGAAGCTTTCTTT. It encodes CAISDEGIEAFF.